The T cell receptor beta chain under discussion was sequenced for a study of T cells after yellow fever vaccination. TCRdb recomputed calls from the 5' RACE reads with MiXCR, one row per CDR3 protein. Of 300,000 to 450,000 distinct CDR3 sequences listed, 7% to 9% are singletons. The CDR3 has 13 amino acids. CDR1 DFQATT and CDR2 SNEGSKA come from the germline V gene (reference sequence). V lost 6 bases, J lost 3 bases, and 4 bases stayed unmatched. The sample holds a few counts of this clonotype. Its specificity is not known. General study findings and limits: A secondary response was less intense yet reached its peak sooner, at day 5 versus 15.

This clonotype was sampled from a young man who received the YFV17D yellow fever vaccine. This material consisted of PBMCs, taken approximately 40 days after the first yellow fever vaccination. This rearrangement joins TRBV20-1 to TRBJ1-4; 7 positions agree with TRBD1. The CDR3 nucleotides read TGCAGTGCCAGGGGGGTGGCTAATGAAAAACTGTTTTTT. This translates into CSARGVANEKLFF.